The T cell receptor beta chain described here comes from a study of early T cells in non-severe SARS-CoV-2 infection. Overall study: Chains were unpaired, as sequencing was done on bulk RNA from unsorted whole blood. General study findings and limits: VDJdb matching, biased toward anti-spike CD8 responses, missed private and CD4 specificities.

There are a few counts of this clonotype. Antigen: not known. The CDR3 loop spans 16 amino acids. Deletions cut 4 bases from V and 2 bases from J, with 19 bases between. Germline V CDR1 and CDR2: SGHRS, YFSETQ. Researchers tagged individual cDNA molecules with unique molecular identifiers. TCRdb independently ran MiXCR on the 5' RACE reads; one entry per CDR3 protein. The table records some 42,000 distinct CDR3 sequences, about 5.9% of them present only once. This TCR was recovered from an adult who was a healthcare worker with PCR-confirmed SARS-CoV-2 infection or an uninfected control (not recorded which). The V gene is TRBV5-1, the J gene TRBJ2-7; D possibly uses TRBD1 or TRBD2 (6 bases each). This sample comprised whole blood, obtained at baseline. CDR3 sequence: CASSTEGGGLTYEQYF. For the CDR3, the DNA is TGCGCCAGCAGCACAGAGGGGGGCGGTCTGACCTACGAGCAGTACTTC. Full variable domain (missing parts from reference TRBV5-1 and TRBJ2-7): KAGVTQTPRYLIKTRGQQVTLSCSPISGHRSVSWYQQTPGQGLQFLFEYFSETQRNKGNFPGRFSGRQFSNSRSEMNVSTLELGDSALYLCASSTEGGGLTYEQYFGPGTRLTVT.